This T cell receptor beta chain was found in a study of CD8 T cells in Susac syndrome. It was with random hexamers that roughly 0.5 to 1 ug RNA was reverse transcribed. An immunoSEQ multiplex PCR amplified TCR beta CDR3 over 54 Vbeta and 13 Jbeta. From the immunoSEQ multiplex PCR reads, TCRdb called clonotypes with MiXCR, one entry per CDR3 protein. The top ten clones hold about 0.096% of a sample with 150,000 to 200,000 distinct CDR3 sequences, about 96% of them seen once. The CDR3 runs to 15 residues. The germline V gene has CDR1 DFQATT and CDR2 SNEGSKA (reference sequence). Trimming stripped 6 bases from V and 2 bases from J, with 18 bases between. The patients who served as multiple sclerosis controls were treatment-naive and had stable or active relapsing-remitting disease that fulfilled the revised McDonald criteria. It was negative isolation that provided the CD8+ and CD4+ T cells, whereas TEMRA cells were enriched by FACS.

The origin of this receptor is a human donor with multiple sclerosis. The V and J genes are TRBV20-1 and TRBJ2-3, with D possibly matching TRBD2 (6 bases). Sample: CD4+ T cells from PBMCs. Here the CDR3 reads CSARGVAAVTDTQYF. The CDR3 DNA follows: TGCAGTGCGAGGGGAGTAGCGGCGGTCACAGATACGCAGTATTTT.